This is a list of T cell receptor beta chains from one sample in a study of immune cell composition in non-small cell lung cancer. The repertoire was sequenced with immunoSEQ multiplex PCR; TCRdb's copy has only in-frame clones and lacks some. The data hold some 16,000 clones, with 75% to 85% observed a single time. These sequences were also reported in another study, on CD4 T cells in lung cancer.

The sequencing input was non-adjacent lung tissue. These receptors originate from a human donor with non-small cell lung cancer. Each CDR3 is given with its conserved first and last residue. The order of the fields is V gene, J gene, clone size, D gene, CDR3 protein, CDR3 DNA. The D gene is left open where the match is weak. Clone size is given for some rows only: seen once, a few or many times, or a class if the clone is expanded.

TRBV2	TRBJ2-2	once	TRBD1	CASRWDRSNTGELFF	TGTGCCAGCAGATGGGACAGGTCGAACACCGGGGAGCTGTTTTTT
TRBV27	TRBJ1-4	NA	NA	CASSAIGYGNEKLFF	TGTGCCAGCAGTGCTATTGGGTACGGGAATGAAAAACTGTTTTTT
TRBV6-4	TRBJ1-1	NA	TRBD1	CASSKTGRTEAFF	TGTGCCAGCAGTAAGACAGGGAGAACTGAAGCTTTCTTT
TRBV30	TRBJ2-5	NA	NA	CAWSWSSETQYF	TGTGCCTGGAGTTGGTCGTCTGAGACCCAGTACTTC
TRBV10-3	TRBJ1-5	NA	NA	CAISDHNLYSNQPQHF	TGTGCCATCAGCGATCATAACCTTTATAGCAATCAGCCCCAGCATTTT
TRBV7-7	TRBJ2-1	NA	TRBD2	CASSPRLAVQPDEQFF	TGTGCTAGCAGCCCAAGACTAGCGGTTCAGCCCGATGAGCAGTTCTTC
TRBV11-2	TRBJ1-2	few	NA	CASSLITYGYTF	TGTGCCAGCAGCTTAATAACTTATGGCTACACCTTC
TRBV28	TRBJ1-6	NA	NA	CASRRFSYNSPLHF	TGTGCCAGCAGACGGTTCTCCTATAATTCACCCCTCCACTTT
TRBV28	TRBJ2-7	NA	TRBD1	CASMSTGGPYEQYF	TGTGCCAGCATGTCGACAGGGGGTCCCTACGAGCAGTACTTC
TRBV4-1	TRBJ2-1	NA	TRBD1	CASSRAGTGSFDEQFF	TGCGCCAGCAGCCGCGCCGGGACAGGTAGTTTTGACGAGCAGTTCTTC